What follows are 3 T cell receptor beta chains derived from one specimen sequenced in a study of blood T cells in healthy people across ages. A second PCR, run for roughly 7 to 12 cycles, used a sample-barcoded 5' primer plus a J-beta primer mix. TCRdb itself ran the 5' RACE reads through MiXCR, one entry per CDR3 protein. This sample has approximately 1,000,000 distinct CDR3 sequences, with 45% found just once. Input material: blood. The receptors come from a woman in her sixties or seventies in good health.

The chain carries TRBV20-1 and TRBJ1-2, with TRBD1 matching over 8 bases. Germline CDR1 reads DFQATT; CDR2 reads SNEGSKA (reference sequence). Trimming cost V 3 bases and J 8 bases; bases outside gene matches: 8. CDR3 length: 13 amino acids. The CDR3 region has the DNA TGCAGTGCTAGGGAGGACAGGGTGGGCGGCTACACCTTC. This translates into CSAREDRVGGYTF.

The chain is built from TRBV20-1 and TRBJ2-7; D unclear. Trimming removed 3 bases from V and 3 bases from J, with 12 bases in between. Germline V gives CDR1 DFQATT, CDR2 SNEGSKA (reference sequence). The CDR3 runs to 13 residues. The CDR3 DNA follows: TGCAGTGCTAGCAGTCCCCGCAGCTACGAGCAGTACTTC. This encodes CSASSPRSYEQYF.

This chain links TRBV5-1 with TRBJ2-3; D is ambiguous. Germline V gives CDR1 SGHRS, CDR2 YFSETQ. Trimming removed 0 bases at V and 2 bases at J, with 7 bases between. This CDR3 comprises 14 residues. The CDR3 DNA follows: TGCGCCAGCAGCTTGGCCCACTACACAGATACGCAGTATTTT. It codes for CASSLAHYTDTQYF.